One and the same sample provided the 25 T cell receptor beta chains below, sequenced in a study of CD8+CD57+ T cells in acquired aplastic anemia (dated by TCRdb to between 2017 and 2018). Sequencing used an Illumina HiSeq 2000. Profiling of TCR beta VDJ combinations and CDR3 sequences used genomic DNA as the template. TCRdb reworked the public reads: Q25 trimming with fastp, MiXCR clone assembly, productive beta chains retained. Rows with a matching CDR3 protein are joined into one entry that keeps the most common DNA and genes. The sample data list more than 70,000 distinct CDR3 sequences, and just over 70% of these were observed just once. The top ten clonotypes cover about four fifths of the sample. The patients picked for sequencing were ones in whom flow cytometry had shown an expansion of CD8+CD57+ cells. Sequenced input: sorted CD4+, CD8+, or CD8+CD57+ T cells (not recorded which) from PBMCs. These receptors were obtained from a human donor with aplastic anemia.

The rearrangement uses TRBV10-3 and TRBJ1-1; D is uncertain. This CDR3 is 12 amino acids long. The V gene's germline CDR1 is ENHRY and CDR2 SYGVKD. Trimming removed 10 bases at V and 1 base at J, with 10 bases between. The CDR3 is CATSIGNTEAFF. The CDR3 DNA follows: TGTGCCACGTCGATTGGGAACACTGAAGCTTTCTTT.

The CDR3 DNA sequence: TGTGCCAGCGGGAGGCTTGGAGGCGCTGAAGCTTTCTTT. Its protein product is CASGRLGGAEAFF. The chain has TRBV12-3 or TRBV12-4 and TRBJ1-1; D uncertain. Trimming removed 8 bases from V and 6 bases from J, with 16 bases in between. This CDR3 contains 13 residues.

This chain connects TRBV7-2 to TRBJ2-3; D not certain. The CDR3 spans 14 residues. The ends were cut back, 4 bases at V and 0 bases at J, with 8 bases in the middle. Germline V gene data show CDR1 as SGHTA and CDR2 as FQGNSA. The CDR3 here is CASSYVESTDTQYF. The CDR3 DNA is TGTGCCAGCAGCTATGTAGAGAGCACAGATACGCAGTATTTT.

V is TRBV7-9 and J is TRBJ2-1; TRBD1 matches 7 bases. Looked up from germline, CDR1 is SEHNR and CDR2 is FQNEAQ (reference sequence). Germline trimming cut 6 bases from V and 9 bases from J; bases unmatched to any gene: 8. The CDR3 totals 13 residues. In DNA, the CDR3 is TGTGCCAGCAGTAGAGACAGGGTTGGTGAGCAGTTCTTC. Its protein is CASSRDRVGEQFF. The whole variable domain, filled in from reference TRBV7-9 and TRBJ2-1, reads DTGVSQNPRHKITKRGQNVTFRCDPISEHNRLYWYRQTLGQGPEFLTYFQNEAQLEKSRLLSDRFSAERPKGSFSTLEIQRTEQGDSAMYLCASSRDRVGEQFFGPGTRLTVL.

Only one count was recorded for this clonotype. This chain uses TRBV5-1 with TRBJ2-7; D not resolved. Germline values: CDR1 SGHRS, CDR2 YFSETQ. With 4 bases removed from V and 0 bases from J, the gap between germline ends came to 11 bases. The CDR3 length is 14 residues. DNA for the CDR3: TGCGCCAGCAGCCCCCTTGGCCACTCCTACGAGCAGTACTTC. Its protein is CASSPLGHSYEQYF.

The CDR3 loop reads CAIPGTGGNEQFF. CDR3 nucleotides: TGTGCCATCCCCGGGACAGGGGGCAATGAGCAGTTCTTC. V and J are TRBV10-3 and TRBJ2-1; 11 bases line up with TRBD1. With V trimmed by 8 bases and J by 6 bases, 3 bases remained unmatched. The CDR3 runs 13 residues. The germline V gene encodes CDR1 ENHRY and CDR2 SYGVKD.

This clonotype has a count of ten or more. The rearrangement uses TRBV6-4 and TRBJ2-2; TRBD2 agrees at 7 bases. The CDR3 contains 14 residues. Trimming at V came to 7 bases and at J to 3 bases, leaving 5 bases not matched to a gene. CDR1 MRHNA and CDR2 SNTAGT come from the germline V gene. CDR3 DNA sequence: TGTGCCAGCAAACGGGAGGAGGACACCGGGGAGCTGTTTTTT. Translating it yields CASKREEDTGELFF.

The chain has TRBV10-2 and TRBJ2-7; 7 bases agree with TRBD1. The CDR3 spans 13 residues. Per the germline V gene, CDR1 is WSHSY and CDR2 is SAAADI. V trimming: 5 bases; J trimming: 5 bases; junction bases outside the gene matches: 6. This CDR3 is CASSLTGRNEQYF. The CDR3 DNA follows: TGCGCCAGCAGTCTGACAGGGCGCAACGAGCAGTACTTC.

The table lists this clonotype with a few counts. The germline gene is not matched at one end of the junction; a read error may be the cause. The chain combines TRBV7-7 with TRBJ2-5, with 10 bases that match TRBD2. Germline V gives CDR1 SSHAT, CDR2 FNYEAQ (reference sequence). This CDR3 contains 14 residues. CDR3 loop: CASSLAGGRETQYF. The CDR3 region has the DNA TGTGCTAGCAGCTTAGCGGGGGGCCGGGAGACCCAGTACTTC.

The V call is TRBV5-6, the J call TRBJ2-5; D not resolved. The CDR3 covers 13 residues. Looked up from germline, CDR1 is SGHDT and CDR2 is YYEEEE. The V end lost 1 base, the J end lost 2 bases, and 6 bases lay between the germline ends. In DNA, the CDR3 is TGTGCCAGCAGCTTGCAGGAGCAAGAGACCCAGTACTTC. It yields the protein CASSLQEQETQYF.

This clonotype has a count of ten or more. The chain couples TRBV24-1 to TRBJ1-2; D unclear. The CDR3 has 15 amino acids. Germline V CDR1 and CDR2: KGHDR, SFDVKD. V was cut by 0 bases and J by 4 bases, with 11 bases left in between. CDR3 sequence: CATSDLGVNGYGYTF. CDR3 DNA: TGTGCCACCAGTGATTTGGGGGTAAACGGCTATGGCTACACCTTC.

This sequence joins TRBV20-1 and TRBJ2-7; D call uncertain. The CDR3 spans 14 residues. V was shortened by 0 bases and J by 1 base, with 10 bases between the two germline ends. The germline V gene encodes CDR1 DFQATT and CDR2 SNEGSKA (reference sequence). The DNA of the CDR3 is TGCAGTGCTAGAGATGAAAGGAGTTCCTACGAGCAGTACTTC. Its translation is CSARDERSSYEQYF.

About this clonotype: Sequence at one end of the junction differs from germline and may be a read error. The J gene is TRBJ1-1, the V gene TRBV12-3 or TRBV12-4; D gene ambiguous. CDR3 length equals 11 residues. Written as DNA, the CDR3 is TGTGCCAGCACCCCTGGGGTAGGCGACCACTTT. It specifies CASTPGVGDHF.

Here the CDR3 reads CSVGAGANYGYTF. As DNA, the CDR3 is TGCAGCGTTGGGGCAGGGGCCAACTATGGCTACACCTTC. The chain carries TRBV29-1 and TRBJ1-2; D possibly corresponds to TRBD1 (6 bases). This CDR3 is 13 amino acids long. In germline, CDR1 is SQVTM, CDR2 ANQGSEA. Trimming removed 4 bases from V and 2 bases from J, with 11 bases in between.

The chain recombines TRBV7-9 with TRBJ2-3; unclear D gene. The V gene's germline CDR1 is SEHNR and CDR2 FQNEAQ (reference sequence). The CDR3 covers 11 residues. Trimming pared 10 bases from V and 2 bases from J, leaving 7 bases between. In DNA, the CDR3 is TGTGCCATCACGATCACAGATACGCAGTATTTT. Translated: CAITITDTQYF.

With respect to this clonotype: As the CDR3 is not closed by the conserved phenylalanine or tryptophan, this likely results from a read error. The chain recombines TRBV29-1 with TRBJ2-7; TRBD2 agrees at 11 bases. The germline CDR1 and CDR2 sequences are SQVTM and ANQGSEA. The CDR3 totals 13 residues. V was clipped by 3 bases and J by 2 bases; unmatched bases: 0. The CDR3 here is CSVETSGAYEQYS. CDR3 coding DNA: TGCAGCGTTGAGACTAGCGGGGCCTACGAGCAGTACTCC.

This clonotype was counted ten times or more. The rearrangement joins TRBV12-3 or TRBV12-4 to TRBJ2-5; D assignment may be TRBD1 or TRBD2 (5 bases each). This CDR3 is 14 amino acids long. The V and J ends lost 5 bases and 2 bases respectively, with 12 bases between them. CDR3 sequence reads: CASSTWDGQETQYF. CDR3 DNA: TGTGCCAGCAGTACCTGGGACGGACAAGAGACCCAGTACTTC.

The V call is TRBV19, the J call TRBJ1-3; D not resolved. V lost 9 bases to trimming and J lost 0 bases, with 15 bases between them. The length of the CDR3 is 15 residues. Germline-derived CDR1 and CDR2 are LNHDA and SQIVND (reference sequence). The CDR3 sequence is CASKGGEDSGNTIYF. The CDR3 nucleotides are TGTGCCAGCAAGGGCGGAGAAGACTCTGGAAACACCATATATTTT.

V gene TRBV10-3 combines with J gene TRBJ2-5; 7 bases agree with TRBD1. The CDR3 is made up of 14 amino acids. Germline values: CDR1 ENHRY, CDR2 SYGVKD. V gave up 6 bases and J gave up 3 bases; unmatched junction bases: 7. Written as DNA, the CDR3 is TGTGCCATCAGATCAACCGGGACAGAAGAGACCCAGTACTTC. This sequence encodes CAIRSTGTEETQYF.

This chain joins TRBV19 and TRBJ1-1; D not certain. The germline V gene encodes CDR1 LNHDA and CDR2 SQIVND (reference sequence). The CDR3 length is 11 residues. Trimming removed 6 bases at V and 7 bases at J, with 9 bases between. In DNA, the CDR3 is TGTGCCAGTAGCCGCCAGAGTGAAGCTTTCTTT. Its protein is CASSRQSEAFF.

The V gene is TRBV25-1, the J gene TRBJ1-2, with a tentative D call TRBD1 (5 bases). CDR3 length equals 15 residues. CDR1 is MGHDK, CDR2 SYGVNS, per germline. Trimming removed 8 bases from V and 4 bases from J, with 20 bases in between. CDR3 DNA sequence: TGTGCCAGCCCTGTCCCAGGGAGGATGGGCTATGGCTACACCTTC. Residues: CASPVPGRMGYGYTF.

Comment on this clonotype: This may stem from a read error, because a much larger clone lies one nucleotide away. The chain is built from TRBV13 and TRBJ2-7; 8 bases match TRBD1. The CDR3 contains 16 residues. Germline CDR1 and CDR2: PRHDT and FYEKMQ (reference sequence). CDR3 in amino acids: CASSEWGQVLAYGQYF. The DNA for the CDR3 is TGTGCCAGCAGCGAGTGGGGACAGGTCCTCGCCTACGGGCAGTACTTC.

V is TRBV7-3 and J is TRBJ2-5; D possibly uses TRBD1 or TRBD2 (5 bases each). The CDR3 is made up of 15 amino acids. Germline values: CDR1 SGHTA, CDR2 FQGTGA. Between the trimmed V and J ends, which lost 2 bases and 4 bases, there was a span of 14 bases. The CDR3 DNA sequence: TGTGCCAGCAGCTTAGGGGGAAGTAGCAGAGAGACCCAGTACTTC. Residues: CASSLGGSSRETQYF. The full variable domain, in which reference TRBV7-3 and TRBJ2-5 provide the parts outside the CDR3, is GAGVSQTPSNKVTEKGKYVELRCDPISGHTALYWYRQSLGQGPEFLIYFQGTGAADDSGLPNDRFFAVRPEGSVSTLKIQRTERGDSAVYLCASSLGGSSRETQYFGPGTRLLVL.

The chain carries TRBV15 and TRBJ2-2, with TRBD1 identical over 8 bases. There are 15 residues in the CDR3. Trimming took 3 bases from V and 3 from J; bases not matched to a gene: 3. CDR1 and CDR2 (germline): LNHNV, YYDKDF (reference sequence). This CDR3 reads CATSSGQGDTGELFF. For the CDR3, the DNA is TGTGCCACCAGCAGCGGACAGGGAGACACCGGGGAGCTGTTTTTT.

V gene TRBV15 combines with J gene TRBJ1-3; no clear D gene. This CDR3 spans 15 amino acids. V lost 1 base, J lost 8 bases, and 15 bases lay in between. The germline gives CDR1 LNHNV, CDR2 YYDKDF (reference sequence). CDR3: CATSRVRGLLDTIYF. The CDR3 DNA is TGTGCCACCAGCAGAGTGAGAGGGTTGCTTGACACCATATATTTT.